The 28 T cell receptor beta chains presented below share a single source sample, sequenced in a study of blood T cell repertoires in COVID-19. The table came from immunoSEQ multiplex PCR; TCRdb's copy has only in-frame clones and leaves some out. The sample gives just over 150,000 clones, roughly 85% of which show up once; 2.5% to 4% is in the top ten. Source material: peripheral blood. The receptor set was obtained from a human donor with acute or convalescent COVID-19. The donor label of this sample is uncertain.

The chain recombines TRBV11-3 with TRBJ1-2, with D possibly matching TRBD1 (5 bases). This CDR3 has 17 amino acids. V lost 0 bases and J 4 bases, leaving 18 bases between the germline ends. Looked up from germline, CDR1 is SGHNT and CDR2 is YENEEA. The CDR3: CASSLEPPSTEVYGYTF. The CDR3 nucleotides read TGTGCCAGCAGCTTAGAGCCTCCTTCGACAGAAGTCTATGGCTACACCTTC.

The chain recombines TRBV6-5 with TRBJ2-1, with TRBD2 identical over 8 bases. This CDR3 is built from 14 residues. Trimming cost V 8 bases and J 6 bases; bases outside gene matches: 9. Germline assignment: CDR1 MNHEY and CDR2 SVGAGI. This chain's CDR3 is CASSTGGVLNEQFF. The CDR3 coding sequence is TGTGCCAGCTCAACCGGGGGGGTACTCAATGAGCAGTTCTTC.

The chain links TRBV28 to TRBJ1-1; TRBD1 matches 7 bases. CDR1 and CDR2 (germline): MDHEN, SYDVKM. This CDR3 spans 14 amino acids. V lost 5 bases and J lost 11; bases outside the gene matches: 14. The CDR3: CASSPGQQSRIAFF. The CDR3 nucleotides read TGTGCCAGCAGTCCGGGACAGCAATCTCGAATTGCTTTCTTT.

This clone was seen a handful of times. This chain links TRBV19 with TRBJ1-2; 7 positions match TRBD1. This CDR3 has 14 amino acids. CDR1 and CDR2 (germline): LNHDA, SQIVND (reference sequence). Trimming at V came to 5 bases and at J to 6 bases, leaving 9 bases not matched to a gene. Here the CDR3 DNA reads TGTGCCAGTAGTCCGACAGGGACGAGTAATGGCTACACCTTC. It specifies CASSPTGTSNGYTF.

The chain combines TRBV11-2 with TRBJ2-5; TRBD2 agrees at 10 bases. Germline V CDR1 and CDR2: SGHAT, FQNNGV. Trimming cost V 1 base and J 4 bases; bases outside gene matches: 3. CDR3 length equals 15 residues. The CDR3 reads CASSLGVAGGETQYF. CDR3 DNA: TGTGCCAGCAGCTTAGGGGTAGCGGGGGGAGAGACCCAGTACTTC.

This clone was seen a handful of times. The J gene is TRBJ2-5, the V gene TRBV11-2; 7 positions match TRBD2. Germline CDR1 SGHAT, CDR2 FQNNGV. Trimming cost V 5 bases and J 5 bases; bases outside gene matches: 14. The length of the CDR3 is 16 residues. CDR3 in DNA: TGTGCCAGCAGCGGCCGGCGGGGGACCCAGAGGGAGACCCAGTACTTC. This gives the protein CASSGRRGTQRETQYF.

This clone appeared once. The chain recombines TRBV11-2 with TRBJ2-1; 7 nucleotides agree with TRBD1. The germline V gene encodes CDR1 SGHAT and CDR2 FQNNGV. The CDR3 is 14 residues long. V trimming: 4 bases; J trimming: 8 bases; junction bases outside the gene matches: 8. The CDR3 nucleotides read TGTGCCAGCAGCTCGCCAGACAGGGTAGATGAGCAGTTCTTC. Translated: CASSSPDRVDEQFF.

J is TRBJ2-1 and V is TRBV6-4; 16 nucleotides align to TRBD2. This CDR3 is built from 16 residues. V shed 2 bases, J shed 6 bases, and the junction held 1 base outside the gene matches. Germline V gene sequence: CDR1 MRHNA, CDR2 SNTAGT. The CDR3, as DNA: TGTGCCAGCAGTGACGGGACTAGCGGGGGGGCCAATGAGCAGTTCTTC. Encoded protein: CASSDGTSGGANEQFF.

The gene calls are TRBV2 and TRBJ1-5; TRBD1 aligns across 8 bases. The CDR3 is 14 amino acids. Germline CDR1 SNHLY, CDR2 FYNNEI. The ends lost 8 bases at V and 1 base at J; junction bases unmatched: 4. CDR3 residues: CASGDRLSNQPQHF. For the CDR3, the DNA is TGTGCCAGCGGGGACAGGTTAAGCAATCAGCCCCAGCATTTT.

The chain carries TRBV27 and TRBJ2-7, with TRBD1 matching 9 bases. Looked up from germline, CDR1 is MNHEY and CDR2 is SMNVEV (reference sequence). CDR3 length equals 14 residues. The V segment lost 5 bases and the J segment 5 bases; nucleotides outside the gene matches: 7. CDR3 bases: TGTGCCAGCAGTCCGAACAGGGGGCGACACGAGCAGTACTTC. Its translation is CASSPNRGRHEQYF.

This chain joins TRBV6-5 and TRBJ2-1, with TRBD1 matching over 8 bases. The V gene end was trimmed by 11 bases and the J gene end by 3 bases; junction bases not matched to a gene: 9. CDR3 size: 14 residues. The germline V gene encodes CDR1 MNHEY and CDR2 SVGAGI. CDR3 coding DNA: TGTGCCGGTACAGGGGGTCCCCACTACAATGAGCAGTTCTTC. Amino acid sequence: CAGTGGPHYNEQFF.

This clone was counted between two and nine times. V and J are TRBV14 and TRBJ2-1; 9 bases are shared with TRBD1. Unmatched junction bases numbered 15, after V lost 1 base and J lost 8 bases. Looked up from germline, CDR1 is SGHDN and CDR2 is FVKESK. This CDR3 has 18 residues. CDR3 sequence (DNA): TGTGCCAGCAGCCAAGGGGGAATCCGGGACAGGGAGGGCGATGAGCAGTTCTTC. As protein: CASSQGGIRDREGDEQFF. Together with reference TRBV14 and TRBJ2-1, the CDR3 gives the full variable domain: EAGVTQFPSHSVIEKGQTVTLRCDPISGHDNLYWYRRVMGKEIKFLLHFVKESKQDESGMPNNRFLAERTGGTYSTLKVQPAELEDSGVYFCASSQGGIRDREGDEQFFGPGTRLTVL.

This sequence joins TRBV2 and TRBJ2-3; weak D call: TRBD1 (6 bases). Germline-derived CDR1 and CDR2 are SNHLY and FYNNEI. The length of the CDR3 is 16 residues. The V end was cut by 6 bases, the J end by 4 bases, with 20 bases between. The CDR3 sequence is CASRGDRTLNADTQYF. CDR3 coding DNA: TGTGCCAGCAGGGGAGACAGGACCTTAAACGCAGATACGCAGTATTTT.

The chain combines TRBV11-3 with TRBJ2-2; the D gene is possibly TRBD1 (5 bases). CDR1 is SGHNT and CDR2 is YENEEA in the germline V gene. This CDR3 spans 13 amino acids. The V gene lost 5 bases and the J gene lost 6 bases, with 10 bases spanning the gap. CDR3 bases: TGTGCCAGCAGCCAGGGTCTAGCCGGGGAGCTGTTTTTT. Its protein product is CASSQGLAGELFF.

The chain joins TRBV7-2 to TRBJ2-2; TRBD1 aligns across 9 bases. In germline, CDR1 is SGHTA, CDR2 FQGNSA. The CDR3 loop spans 14 amino acids. The V and J ends lost 1 base and 9 bases, in that order; junction bases with no gene match: 3. CDR3 nucleotides: TGTGCCAGCAGCTTAGGTACAGGGGGCCGGGAGCTGTTTTTT. The encoded protein is CASSLGTGGRELFF.

The chain combines TRBV5-1 with TRBJ2-7; D perhaps matches TRBD2 (5 bases). Trimming took off 4 bases at V and 6 bases at J, with 11 bases between the two ends. CDR1 is SGHRS and CDR2 is YFSETQ in the germline V gene. This CDR3 has 12 residues. The CDR3 coding sequence is TGCGCCAGCAGCCTGGACGAGGGCGAGCAGTACTTC. It codes for CASSLDEGEQYF.

The chain has TRBV18 and TRBJ2-7; possibly TRBD1 for D (7 bases). Germline V gene sequence: CDR1 KGHSH, CDR2 LQKENI. The CDR3 covers 13 residues. The V end lost 8 bases, the J end lost 2 bases, and 13 bases lay between the germline ends. The CDR3 here is CASRRDSAYEQYF. DNA of the CDR3: TGTGCCAGCCGGCGGGACAGCGCCTACGAGCAGTACTTC.

The gene calls are TRBV19 and TRBJ1-2, with D tentatively TRBD1 (6 bases). With 10 bases removed from V and 4 bases from J, the gap between germline ends came to 16 bases. Germline loops: CDR1 LNHDA, CDR2 SQIVND (reference sequence). The CDR3 totals 13 residues. This CDR3 reads CATRGQFIYGYTF. In DNA, the CDR3 is TGTGCCACTAGAGGACAGTTCATCTATGGCTACACCTTC.

J is TRBJ2-1 and V is TRBV27; 7 nucleotides agree with TRBD2. Germline loops: CDR1 MNHEY, CDR2 SMNVEV (reference sequence). This CDR3 has 15 residues. Trimming took 3 bases from V and 5 from J; bases not matched to a gene: 7. The CDR3 here is CASSFGRGGNNEQFF. As DNA, the CDR3 is TGTGCCAGCAGTTTCGGAAGGGGAGGGAACAATGAGCAGTTCTTC.

This clone appeared a single time. This chain joins TRBV5-5 and TRBJ1-1; TRBD1 is a possible D gene (5 bases). This CDR3 comprises 15 residues. Germline V CDR1 and CDR2: SGHKS, YYEKEE (reference sequence). The ends were cut back, 1 base at V and 7 bases at J, with 17 bases in the middle. This chain's CDR3 is CASSLRLLGANEAFF. The CDR3 nucleotides are TGTGCCAGCAGCTTGAGGTTGTTAGGGGCTAATGAAGCTTTCTTT.

V usage is TRBV30 and J usage is TRBJ1-6; D is unclear. Germline lookup yields CDR1 GTSNPN and CDR2 SVGIG (reference sequence). The CDR3 spans 12 residues. The V end lost 2 bases, the J end lost 11 bases, and 10 bases lay between the germline ends. The CDR3 nucleotides read TGTGCCTGGAGTCGGGATTCGACACCCCTCCACTTT. The encoded protein is CAWSRDSTPLHF.

This rearrangement joins TRBV18 to TRBJ1-3; D call uncertain. V was trimmed by 5 bases and J by 0 bases, leaving 14 bases between them. Germline assignment: CDR1 KGHSH and CDR2 LQKENI. The CDR3 is 16 amino acids. CDR3 amino acids: CASSALLAASGNTIYF. The CDR3 nucleotides are TGTGCCAGCTCAGCACTTTTGGCGGCCTCTGGAAACACCATATATTTT.

CDR3 sequence: CASSQGPSRGPPLHF. The DNA for the CDR3 is TGTGCCAGCAGCCAAGGGCCTTCGAGAGGGCCACCCCTCCACTTT. The rearrangement links TRBV3-1 (or the pseudogene TRBV3-2) to TRBJ1-6; D remains unclear. This CDR3 comprises 15 residues. V gave up 1 base and J gave up 11 bases, with 15 bases separating them. Germline CDR1 is LGHDT and CDR2 is YNNKEL (reference sequence).

The chain is built from TRBV18 and TRBJ1-5, with TRBD1 matching 7 bases. Germline CDR1 is KGHSH and CDR2 is LQKENI. This CDR3 is 17 amino acids long. Trimming removed 6 bases from V and 0 bases from J; junction bases left unmatched: 11. In DNA, the CDR3 is TGTGCCAGCTCCCCCCAAGAGGGGGCCCTTAGCAATCAGCCCCAGCATTTT. This translates into CASSPQEGALSNQPQHF.

V gene TRBV7-3 combines with J gene TRBJ1-1; D uncertain. V dropped 1 base and J dropped 3 bases, with 6 bases sitting between them. The CDR3 length is 13 residues. Germline V gives CDR1 SGHTA, CDR2 FQGTGA. The CDR3, as DNA: TGTGCCAGCAGCTTAAAGCTACACACTGAAGCTTTCTTT. Translation gives CASSLKLHTEAFF.

The chain carries TRBV18 and TRBJ1-2; D call uncertain. This CDR3 region has 13 residues. V gave up 6 bases and J gave up 8 bases, with 16 bases separating them. Germline V gives CDR1 KGHSH, CDR2 LQKENI. The CDR3 DNA sequence: TGTGCCAGCTCCTCCGGAATTTCGGGAGGCTACACCTTC. Its protein product is CASSSGISGGYTF.

V is TRBV5-1 and J is TRBJ1-2; D gene ambiguous. V gave up 0 bases and J gave up 8 bases, with 8 bases separating them. CDR3 size: 12 residues. In germline, CDR1 is SGHRS, CDR2 YFSETQ. Here the CDR3 reads CASSLGQYGYTF. CDR3 DNA sequence: TGCGCCAGCAGCTTGGGTCAGTACGGCTACACCTTC.

This CDR3 reads CASSRVTALNTEAFF. The CDR3 DNA follows: TGTGCCAGCAGCCGAGTGACAGCCTTGAACACTGAAGCTTTCTTT. The chain couples TRBV3-1 (or the pseudogene TRBV3-2) to TRBJ1-1; the D gene is possibly TRBD1 (5 bases). This CDR3 has 15 amino acids. Germline V lookup: CDR1 LGHDT, CDR2 YNNKEL (reference sequence). The germline V and J ends were trimmed by 4 bases and 0 bases, with 12 bases remaining between them.